This entry lists 32 T cell receptor beta chains sequenced from one sample in a study of cytomegalovirus exposure and HLA in healthy donors. Primers included in the PCR were 60 Vbeta and 13 Jbeta primers. Here immunoSEQ multiplex PCR was the method, and the copy in TCRdb shows in-frame clones only, minus some. The sample yields 180,000 or so clones, nearly 80% seen once. Material for sequencing was PBMCs. The receptors come from a female donor in good health and CMV-seronegative.

The chain has TRBV30 and TRBJ2-2, with 8 bases matching TRBD1. The CDR3 consists of 14 residues. Germline CDR1 and CDR2: GTSNPN and SVGIG (reference sequence). V shed 7 bases and J 4 bases; nucleotides not matched to a gene: 8. The CDR3 reads CAFLEDRVTGELFF. CDR3 sequence (DNA): TGTGCCTTTCTAGAGGACAGGGTCACCGGGGAGCTGTTTTTT.

This chain joins TRBV4-1 and TRBJ2-1; 10 bases fit TRBD2. Germline CDR1 MGHRA, CDR2 YSYEKL. The CDR3 has 16 amino acids. V was clipped by 1 base and J by 7 bases; unmatched bases: 7. For the CDR3, the DNA is TGCGCCAGCAGCCAAGGGGTGGGGACTAGCGAAAATGAGCAGTTCTTC. This codes for CASSQGVGTSENEQFF.

This clone was detected ten times or more. V gene TRBV6-5 combines with J gene TRBJ1-4, with D perhaps matching TRBD1 (5 bases). This CDR3 has 14 residues. V was trimmed by 2 bases and J by 7 bases, leaving 11 bases between them. Germline CDR1 reads MNHEY; CDR2 reads SVGAGI. This CDR3 is CASSYRWGGEKLFF. The CDR3 DNA reads as TGTGCCAGCAGTTACAGATGGGGGGGTGAAAAACTGTTTTTT.

The chain couples TRBV27 to TRBJ2-1; 7 bases fit TRBD1. The V and J ends lost 7 bases and 2 bases, in that order; junction bases with no gene match: 5. CDR1 is MNHEY, CDR2 SMNVEV, per germline (reference sequence). CDR3 length: 14 residues. CDR3 sequence: CASNTTGAYNEQFF. CDR3 DNA sequence: TGTGCCAGCAACACTACAGGGGCCTACAATGAGCAGTTCTTC.

This chain links TRBV29-1 with TRBJ2-1, with TRBD2 matching 8 bases. V lost 6 bases and J lost 9; bases outside the gene matches: 10. This CDR3 is built from 13 residues. Per germline, CDR1 SQVTM and CDR2 ANQGSEA. CDR3 region: CSVGGLVDREQFF. CDR3 DNA: TGCAGCGTGGGGGGACTAGTTGATCGTGAGCAGTTCTTC.

The CDR3 protein is CASSDPREGGEKLFF. The DNA of the CDR3 is TGTGCCAGCAGTGACCCCAGGGAGGGGGGTGAAAAACTGTTTTTT. The rearrangement uses TRBV25-1 and TRBJ1-4, with TRBD1 as a possible D gene (6 bases). The CDR3 contains 15 residues. V gave up 3 bases and J gave up 7 bases, with 15 bases separating them. In germline, CDR1 is MGHDK, CDR2 SYGVNS.

This clone was detected only a few times. The chain recombines TRBV9 with TRBJ2-7, with D perhaps TRBD2 (6 bases). Germline CDR1 SGDLS, CDR2 YYNGEE. The CDR3 has 14 amino acids. The V end was cut by 0 bases, the J end by 4 bases, with 11 bases between. The CDR3 region has the DNA TGTGCCAGCAGCGTAGGATGGGGGGAATACGAGCAGTACTTC. It codes for CASSVGWGEYEQYF.

The chain carries TRBV7-3 and TRBJ2-1; 7 nucleotides line up with TRBD2. V gave up 10 bases and J gave up 6 bases; unmatched junction bases: 12. Germline CDR1 SGHTA, CDR2 FQGTGA. The CDR3 spans 14 residues. CDR3 DNA: TGTGCCACCGCGAGCGTGGGAGGGCGCAATGAGCAGTTCTTC. It is translated as CATASVGGRNEQFF.

This chain joins TRBV18 and TRBJ2-1, with 11 bases aligning to TRBD1. Trimming at V came to 3 bases and at J to 9 bases, leaving 16 bases not matched to a gene. CDR3 length: 18 residues. From germline, CDR1 is KGHSH and CDR2 LQKENI. CDR3 residues: CASSPLKTGTGGTGEQFF. CDR3 nucleotide sequence: TGTGCCAGCTCACCGTTGAAAACCGGGACAGGGGGGACCGGTGAGCAGTTCTTC. The full variable domain, its missing parts supplied by reference TRBV18 and TRBJ2-1, is NAGVMQNPRHLVRRRGQEARLRCSPMKGHSHVYWYRQLPEEGLKFMVYLQKENIIDESGMPKERFSAEFPKEGPSILRIQQVVRGDSAAYFCASSPLKTGTGGTGEQFFGPGTRLTVL.

The chain has TRBV7-9 and TRBJ1-1; D is possibly TRBD1 (5 bases). Germline V gene lookup returns CDR1 SEHNR and CDR2 FQNEAQ (reference sequence). The ends were cut back, 4 bases at V and 5 bases at J, with 14 bases in the middle. The CDR3 is 14 amino acids. The DNA for the CDR3 is TGTGCCAGCAGCTCTCAGGGTGGGAAGACTGAAGCTTTCTTT. It codes for CASSSQGGKTEAFF. Full variable domain (missing parts from reference TRBV7-9 and TRBJ1-1): DTGVSQNPRHKITKRGQNVTFRCDPISEHNRLYWYRQTLGQGPEFLTYFQNEAQLEKSRLLSDRFSAERPKGSFSTLEIQRTEQGDSAMYLCASSSQGGKTEAFFGQGTRLTVV.

The chain has TRBV5-1 and TRBJ2-4, with D possibly matching TRBD1 (5 bases). The CDR3 spans 16 residues. The V end lost 4 bases, the J end lost 1 base, and 15 bases lay between the germline ends. Germline V gene lookup returns CDR1 SGHRS and CDR2 YFSETQ. CDR3 protein: CASSGDSFLAKNIQYF. In nucleotides, the CDR3 is TGCGCCAGCAGCGGCGACAGCTTCCTTGCCAAAAACATTCAGTACTTC.

The J gene is TRBJ1-4, the V gene TRBV5-1; 7 bases fit TRBD1. The CDR3 loop spans 15 amino acids. The germline V gene encodes CDR1 SGHRS and CDR2 YFSETQ. Trimming at V came to 0 bases and at J to 10 bases, leaving 9 bases not matched to a gene. CDR3 region: CASSLGTGISGKLFF. CDR3 in DNA: TGCGCCAGCAGCTTGGGGACAGGCATATCTGGAAAACTGTTTTTT.

The chain has TRBV28 and TRBJ1-5; TRBD1 agrees at 8 bases. Germline V gene lookup returns CDR1 MDHEN and CDR2 SYDVKM. The CDR3 length is 16 residues. With 6 bases clipped from V and 2 bases from J, the junction kept 9 bases outside the gene matches. The CDR3 region has the DNA TGTGCCAGCAGCCCACCAGGGGGCCTCGGCAATCAGCCCCAGCATTTT. This translates into CASSPPGGLGNQPQHF. Combining the CDR3 with reference TRBV28 and TRBJ1-5 gives the whole variable domain DVKVTQSSRYLVKRTGEKVFLECVQDMDHENMFWYRQDPGLGLRLIYFSYDVKMKEKGDIPEGYSVSREKKERFSLILESASTNQTSMYLCASSPPGGLGNQPQHFGDGTRLSIL.

This clone was counted once. The genes are TRBV7-9 and TRBJ1-6; 11 bases map to TRBD1. The junction had 9 bases not matched to a gene; V was cut back by 5 bases and J by 3 bases. Germline V CDR1 and CDR2: SEHNR, FQNEAQ (reference sequence). There are 18 residues in the CDR3. The DNA for the CDR3 is TGTGCCAGCAGCCCGCAGAGGACAGGGGGCTTCTATAATTCACCCCTCCACTTT. Protein product: CASSPQRTGGFYNSPLHF.

The V call is TRBV9, the J call TRBJ1-6; D is unresolved. Trimming removed 0 bases from V and 7 bases from J, with 11 bases in between. The CDR3 extends over 15 amino acids. Germline CDR1 reads SGDLS; CDR2 reads YYNGEE. In DNA, the CDR3 is TGTGCCAGCAGCGTAGGAGAAGCAGGCAATTCACCCCTCCACTTT. This encodes CASSVGEAGNSPLHF. Full variable domain (outside the CDR3, taken from reference TRBV9 and TRBJ1-6): DSGVTQTPKHLITATGQRVTLRCSPRSGDLSVYWYQQSLDQGLQFLIQYYNGEERAKGNILERFSAQQFPDLHSELNLSSLELGDSALYFCASSVGEAGNSPLHFGNGTRLTVT.

The gene calls are TRBV27 and TRBJ2-5, with 11 nucleotides matching TRBD1. With V trimmed by 6 bases and J by 5 bases, 8 bases remained unmatched. Germline CDR1 MNHEY, CDR2 SMNVEV (reference sequence). The CDR3 covers 15 residues. The CDR3 region is CASRGQGARSETQYF. In DNA form, the CDR3 reads TGTGCCAGCAGAGGACAGGGGGCGCGATCTGAGACCCAGTACTTC.

The J gene is TRBJ2-7, the V gene TRBV30; TRBD1 agrees at 7 bases. Trimming removed 4 bases from V and 4 bases from J; junction bases left unmatched: 10. The CDR3 loop spans 14 amino acids. The germline V gene encodes CDR1 GTSNPN and CDR2 SVGIG (reference sequence). This CDR3 is CAWKMGQPAYEQYF. The CDR3 DNA sequence: TGTGCCTGGAAGATGGGACAGCCCGCTTACGAGCAGTACTTC.

The chain carries TRBV5-1 and TRBJ1-3; a weak D match, TRBD1 (6 bases). Germline values: CDR1 SGHRS, CDR2 YFSETQ. There are 14 residues in the CDR3. The ends were cut back, 3 bases at V and 4 bases at J, with 11 bases in the middle. DNA of the CDR3: TGCGCCAGCAGCTCTAACAGGGACGGAAACACCATATATTTT. It codes for CASSSNRDGNTIYF.

The CDR3 coding sequence is TGTGCCAGCAGCCCGGGACTAGTTTCCGGGGAGCTGTTTTTT. Protein: CASSPGLVSGELFF. J is TRBJ2-2 and V is TRBV7-2; 8 nucleotides align to TRBD2. Germline V CDR1 and CDR2: SGHTA, FQGNSA. The V and J ends lost 5 bases and 6 bases, in that order; junction bases with no gene match: 5. The CDR3 has 14 residues.

As concerns this clone: Other DNA sequences in this specimen translate into the identical CDR3. J is TRBJ2-3 and V is TRBV19; 9 bases are a match to TRBD2. J gave up 1 base and V 7 bases, and 3 bases lay outside the gene matches. The length of the CDR3 is 14 residues. The germline gives CDR1 LNHDA, CDR2 SQIVND (reference sequence). The CDR3 region has the DNA TGTGCCAGTACGGCTAGCGGGGGCACAGATACGCAGTATTTT. Its translation: CASTASGGTDTQYF.

The rearrangement links TRBV7-8 to TRBJ2-7; weak D call: TRBD2 (6 bases). CDR1 and CDR2 (germline): SGHVS, FQNEAQ. V lost 1 base to trimming and J lost 5 bases, with 12 bases between them. The CDR3 sequence is 14 residues long. The CDR3 DNA sequence: TGTGCCAGCAGCTTAGAGGGCGGGGTTGACGAGCAGTACTTC. Amino acid sequence: CASSLEGGVDEQYF.

The genes are TRBV5-1 and TRBJ2-6; 9 bases agree with TRBD1. V gave up 4 bases and J gave up 3 bases; unmatched junction bases: 11. The CDR3 spans 18 residues. Germline values: CDR1 SGHRS, CDR2 YFSETQ. CDR3 loop: CASSPRGQGLGGANVLTF. The CDR3 DNA reads TGCGCCAGCAGCCCAAGGGGACAGGGCCTAGGTGGGGCCAACGTCCTGACTTTC.

The chain recombines TRBV5-6 with TRBJ1-4; unclear D gene. Germline-derived CDR1 and CDR2 are SGHDT and YYEEEE. The V gene lost 0 bases and the J gene lost 5 bases, with 5 bases spanning the gap. The CDR3 has 13 residues. The CDR3: CASSLVQNEKLFF. CDR3 DNA sequence: TGTGCCAGCAGCTTGGTCCAGAATGAAAAACTGTTTTTT.

The chain employs TRBV2 and TRBJ2-1; 7 positions match TRBD2. The V gene's germline CDR1 is SNHLY and CDR2 FYNNEI. The trim removed 4 bases at V and 8 bases at J, leaving 11 bases unmatched. The CDR3 totals 15 residues. CDR3 DNA: TGTGCCAGCAGTGCCCTCCCGGGAGGTTCGGATGAGCAGTTCTTC. Translating gives CASSALPGGSDEQFF.

This clone was observed a handful of times. The CDR3 loop is CSVEFPERTGLGEQYF. The CDR3 DNA is TGCAGCGTTGAGTTTCCAGAAAGGACTGGCCTGGGGGAGCAGTACTTC. The genes are TRBV29-1 and TRBJ2-7; the D gene is possibly TRBD2 (5 bases). This CDR3 has 16 residues. CDR1 is SQVTM, CDR2 ANQGSEA, per germline. V was shortened by 3 bases and J by 7 bases, with 25 bases between the two germline ends.

The chain uses TRBV6-5 and TRBJ1-1; D possibly corresponds to TRBD1 (6 bases). The V end lost 3 bases, the J end lost 2 bases, and 10 bases lay between the germline ends. Germline V gene lookup returns CDR1 MNHEY and CDR2 SVGAGI. The CDR3 contains 14 residues. Here the CDR3 DNA reads TGTGCCAGCAGTTATTTGGGGGCTAACACTGAAGCTTTCTTT. It encodes CASSYLGANTEAFF.

The chain links TRBV6-1 to TRBJ1-1; D perhaps matches TRBD1 (5 bases). V was shortened by 2 bases and J by 3 bases, with 10 bases between the two germline ends. The germline V gene encodes CDR1 MNHNS and CDR2 SASEGT. The CDR3 has 14 amino acids. The CDR3 coding sequence is TGTGCCAGCAGTGAATTGCTGGGGCACACTGAAGCTTTCTTT. It yields the protein CASSELLGHTEAFF.

The chain is built from TRBV7-8 and TRBJ2-5; possible D gene TRBD2, 5 bases. CDR3 size: 12 residues. Trimming took 3 bases from V and 4 from J, leaving 6 bases between them. Germline CDR1 is SGHVS and CDR2 is FQNEAQ. CDR3 nucleotide sequence: TGTGCCAGCAGCTTCGAGGGAGAGACCCAGTACTTC. Translation: CASSFEGETQYF.

The chain links TRBV19 to TRBJ2-7; TRBD2 aligns across 10 bases. J was trimmed by 2 bases and V by 5 bases; bases with no gene match: 6. Germline CDR1 and CDR2: LNHDA and SQIVND (reference sequence). There are 15 residues in the CDR3. CDR3 in DNA: TGTGCCAGTAGTTCCGGACTAGCGGAGGCCTACGAGCAGTACTTC. Amino acids: CASSSGLAEAYEQYF.

The chain has TRBV6-6 and TRBJ2-7, with TRBD1 identical over 7 bases. The germline V gene encodes CDR1 MNHNY and CDR2 SVGAGI (reference sequence). The CDR3 has 14 amino acids. Trimming cost V 0 bases and J 3 bases; bases outside gene matches: 2. For the CDR3, the DNA is TGTGCCAGCAGTTACTCGGCAGGGGGCTACGAGCAGTACTTC. As protein: CASSYSAGGYEQYF.

V and J are TRBV28 and TRBJ1-5, with D perhaps matching TRBD1 (6 bases). Trimming pared 2 bases from V and 4 bases from J, leaving 12 bases between. From germline, CDR1 is MDHEN and CDR2 SYDVKM. The CDR3 is 15 residues long. The CDR3 is CASSLIKTGNQPQHF. In nucleotides, the CDR3 is TGTGCCAGCAGTTTAATCAAGACAGGTAATCAGCCCCAGCATTTT.

The CDR3 sequence is CASSPGTAVWGYTF. The CDR3 nucleotides read TGTGCCAGCTCACCCGGGACAGCCGTTTGGGGCTACACCTTC. The rearrangement links TRBV18 to TRBJ1-2, with TRBD1 identical over 7 bases. CDR1 and CDR2 (germline): KGHSH, LQKENI. V lost 3 bases to trimming and J lost 8 bases; unmatched junction nucleotides: 9. The CDR3 is made up of 14 amino acids.